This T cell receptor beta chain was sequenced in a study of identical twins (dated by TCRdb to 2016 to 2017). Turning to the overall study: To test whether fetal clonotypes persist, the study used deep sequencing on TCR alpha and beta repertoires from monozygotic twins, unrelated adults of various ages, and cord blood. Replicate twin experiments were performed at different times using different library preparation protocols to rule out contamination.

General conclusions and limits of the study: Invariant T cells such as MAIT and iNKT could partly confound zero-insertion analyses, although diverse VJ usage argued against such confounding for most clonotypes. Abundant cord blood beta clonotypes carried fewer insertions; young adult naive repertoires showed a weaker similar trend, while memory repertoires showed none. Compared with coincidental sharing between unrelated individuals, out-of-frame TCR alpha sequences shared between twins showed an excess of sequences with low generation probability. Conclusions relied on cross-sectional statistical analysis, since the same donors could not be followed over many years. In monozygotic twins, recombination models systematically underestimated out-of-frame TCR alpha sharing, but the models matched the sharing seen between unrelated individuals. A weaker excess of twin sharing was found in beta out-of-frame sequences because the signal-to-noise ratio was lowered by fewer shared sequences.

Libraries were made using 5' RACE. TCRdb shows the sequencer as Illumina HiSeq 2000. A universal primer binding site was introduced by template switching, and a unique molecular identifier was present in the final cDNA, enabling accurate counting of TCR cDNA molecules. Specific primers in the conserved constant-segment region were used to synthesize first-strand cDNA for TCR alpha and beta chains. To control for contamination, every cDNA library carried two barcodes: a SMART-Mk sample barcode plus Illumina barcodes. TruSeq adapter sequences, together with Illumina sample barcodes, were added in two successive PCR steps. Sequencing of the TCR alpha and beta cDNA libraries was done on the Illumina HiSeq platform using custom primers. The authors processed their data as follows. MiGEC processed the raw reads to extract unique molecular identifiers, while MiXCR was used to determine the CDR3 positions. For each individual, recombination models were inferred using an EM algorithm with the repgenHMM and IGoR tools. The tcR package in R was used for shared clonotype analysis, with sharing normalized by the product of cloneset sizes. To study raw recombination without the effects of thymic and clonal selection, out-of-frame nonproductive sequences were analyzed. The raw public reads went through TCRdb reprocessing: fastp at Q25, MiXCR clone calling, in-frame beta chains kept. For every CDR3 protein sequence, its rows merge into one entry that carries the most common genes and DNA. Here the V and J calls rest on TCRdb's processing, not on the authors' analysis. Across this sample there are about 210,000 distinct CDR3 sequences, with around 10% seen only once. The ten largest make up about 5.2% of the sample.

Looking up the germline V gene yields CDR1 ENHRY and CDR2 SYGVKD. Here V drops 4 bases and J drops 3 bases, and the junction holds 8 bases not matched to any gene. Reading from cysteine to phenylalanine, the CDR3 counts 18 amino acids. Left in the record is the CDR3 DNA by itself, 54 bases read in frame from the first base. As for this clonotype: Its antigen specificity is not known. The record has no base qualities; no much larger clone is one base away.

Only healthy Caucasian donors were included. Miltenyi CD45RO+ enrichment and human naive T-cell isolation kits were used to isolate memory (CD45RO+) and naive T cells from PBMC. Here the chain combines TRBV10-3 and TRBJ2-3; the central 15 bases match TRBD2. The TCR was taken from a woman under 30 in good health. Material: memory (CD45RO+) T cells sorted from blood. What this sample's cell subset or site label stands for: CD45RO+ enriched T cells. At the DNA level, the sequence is TGTGCCATCAGTGCTCCCGGGACTAGCGGGGGGCAGACAGATACGCAGTATTTT. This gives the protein CAISAPGTSGGQTDTQYF.